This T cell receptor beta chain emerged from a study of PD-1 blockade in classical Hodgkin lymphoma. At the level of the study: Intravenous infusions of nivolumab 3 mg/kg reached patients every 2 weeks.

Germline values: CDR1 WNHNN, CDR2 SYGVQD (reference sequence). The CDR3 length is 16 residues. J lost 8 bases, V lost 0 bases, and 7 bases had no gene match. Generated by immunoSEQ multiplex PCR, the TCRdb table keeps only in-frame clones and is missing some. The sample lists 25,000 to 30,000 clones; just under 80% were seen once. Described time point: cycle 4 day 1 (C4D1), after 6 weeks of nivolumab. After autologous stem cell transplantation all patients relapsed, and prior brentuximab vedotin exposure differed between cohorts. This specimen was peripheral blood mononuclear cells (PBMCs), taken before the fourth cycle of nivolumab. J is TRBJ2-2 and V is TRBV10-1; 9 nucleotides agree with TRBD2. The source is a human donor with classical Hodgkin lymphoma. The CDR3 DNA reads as TGCGCCAGCAGTGAGTCCGGGCGGGAGGGCCCTGGGGAGCTGTTTTTT. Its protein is CASSESGREGPGELFF.